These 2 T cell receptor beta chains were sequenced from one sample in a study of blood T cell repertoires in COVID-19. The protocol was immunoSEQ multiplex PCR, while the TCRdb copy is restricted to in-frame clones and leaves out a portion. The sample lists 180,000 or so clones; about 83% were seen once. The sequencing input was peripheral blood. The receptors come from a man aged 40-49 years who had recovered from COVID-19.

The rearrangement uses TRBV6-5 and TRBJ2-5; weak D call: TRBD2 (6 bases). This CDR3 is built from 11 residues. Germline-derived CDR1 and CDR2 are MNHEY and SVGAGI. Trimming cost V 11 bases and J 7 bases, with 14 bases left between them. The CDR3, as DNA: TGTGCCGCGGGGAGGCACGCGACCCAGTACTTC. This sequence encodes CAAGRHATQYF.

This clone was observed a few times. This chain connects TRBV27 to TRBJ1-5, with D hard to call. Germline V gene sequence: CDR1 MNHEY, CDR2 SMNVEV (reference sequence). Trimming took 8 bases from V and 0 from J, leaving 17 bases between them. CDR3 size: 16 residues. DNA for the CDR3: TGTGCCAGCTCCCCATCCTACGGGAATAGCAATCAGCCCCAGCATTTT. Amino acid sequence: CASSPSYGNSNQPQHF.